This TCR beta chain was sequenced in a study of blood T cell repertoires in COVID-19 (dated by TCRdb to 2020 to 2021). Regarding the research as a whole: The collaborator samples originated in the United States, Italy and Spain and spanned the acute and convalescent phases of COVID-19. The prospective study material was composed of cDNA or gDNA derived from T cells, B-cell-depleted T cells, or PBMCs. Deeply sampled blood TCRbeta repertoires from subjects exposed to, actively infected with, or recovered from COVID-19 were included in the dataset. The repertoires were released in a freely available public database intended as a resource for research on the immune response to SARS-CoV-2. The samples were drawn from two sources: the first 160 participants of the ongoing ImmuneRACE study, and 1,000 to 1,500 subjects contributed by 6 global collaborators. A de-identified subject ID, COVID-19 status, age in years and sex were almost always included in the sample metadata. HLA class I and class II types, where available, came from metadata supplied by the sample provider rather than from assay-based typing. Points the paper makes about the study in general: The amount of clinical and demographic metadata varied by source and participant and was provided uncurated.

One collaborating source in Seattle enrolled patients during active infection and followed them longitudinally through the course of disease. Collaborating institutions collected whole blood in K2EDTA tubes following their own protocols. For TCRbeta analysis, collaborator samples were shipped as frozen whole blood, as isolated PBMCs, or as DNA extracted from either sample type. TCRbeta CDR3 regions were amplified from genomic DNA using the immunoSEQ Assay, a bias-controlled multiplex PCR. On the authors' methods: Nucleated cell counts per sample were estimated from amplification of reference gene primers within the assay. To quantify the absolute abundance of each unique TCRbeta CDR3 rearrangement, sequence reads were collapsed and filtered. For each sample, productive Simpson clonality was calculated by taking the square root of Simpson's diversity index across productive rearrangements. In its TCRdb copy, this immuneACCESS table keeps in-frame sequences only and misses some clones. Where compared with another copy, unresolved V genes explain less than half of these, and the others have no known cause. V and J calls and clone size follow that table, whereas D and trimming were derived from the DNA. The sample contains under 200,000 clones, about 85% of them found a single time. Approximately 8% of the sample is held by the ten biggest clonotypes.

About this clone itself: No cognate antigen has been identified for it. No qualities accompany the bases; no much larger clone lies one base away.

CDR1 and CDR2 were assigned from the germline V gene (reference sequence) as LGHDT and YNNKEL. V has 4 bases trimmed and J has 7 bases trimmed; junction bases matching no gene number 14. From the cysteine up to the phenylalanine, the CDR3 has a length of 16 residues. This entry keeps only the CDR3 DNA: 48 bases, framed from base 1. This sequence was found in a woman at least 80 years old with COVID-19, enrolled during active disease. Source material: peripheral blood. This sequence uses TRBV3-1 (or the pseudogene TRBV3-2) and TRBJ1-1; TRBD1 fits 8 bases in the junction. This receptor has the CDR3 CASSPTLGQGIVEAFF. The nucleotide sequence reads as follows: TGTGCCAGCAGCCCTACCCTTGGACAGGGAATCGTTGAAGCTTTCTTT.